This TCR beta chain emerged from a study of T cells in Graves' hyperthyroidism and ophthalmopathy. Whole-study context: Peripheral blood draws took place at initial diagnosis, ahead of any treatment. Points from the study as a whole: Most thyroid clonotypes expanded above 0.001 appeared in blood too.

Amplified TCR beta CDR3 regions derived from RNA transcripts. First-round RT-PCR with HTBI primers amplified the TCR CDR3 region. From the multiplex PCR reads, TCRdb called clonotypes with MiXCR, one entry per CDR3 protein. The sample lists about 290,000 distinct CDR3 sequences; 13% were seen once. This clonotype was detected a few times. Its antigen remains unidentified. Germline V gene sequence: CDR1 SGDLS, CDR2 YYNGEE. The CDR3 has 16 residues. V was pared by 0 bases and J by 1 base, with 10 bases between. This TCR derives from a woman aged 30 to 39 with Graves' hyperthyroidism that later progressed to Graves' ophthalmopathy. The source material was blood. The V gene is TRBV9, the J gene TRBJ2-2; the D call may be TRBD1 or TRBD2 (5 bases each). The CDR3 DNA reads as TGTGCCAGCAGCGTAGGTGGGACCAGGAACACCGGGGAGCTGTTTTTT. Translating gives CASSVGGTRNTGELFF.